This T cell receptor (beta chain) was captured by sequencing in a study of blood T cell repertoires in COVID-19. The CDR3 is made up of 15 amino acids. Trimming cost V 0 bases and J 8 bases, with 17 bases left between them. Germline CDR1 SGHRS, CDR2 YFSETQ. Profiling relied on immunoSEQ multiplex PCR, and the TCRdb table lists in-frame clones only, not all of them. The table records under 45,000 clones, approximately 88% of them present only once. This receptor was taken from a man aged 60 to 69 with active COVID-19. The J gene is TRBJ1-2, the V gene TRBV5-1; D is undetermined. Sequencing used peripheral blood. The CDR3 here is CASSLALGGGRGYTF. DNA of the CDR3: TGCGCCAGCAGCTTGGCCCTCGGCGGAGGTCGAGGCTACACCTTC.